The clone carrying this TCR beta chain was observed at least ten times. Per the authors' pipeline: Amplified reference gene primers provided the basis for estimating nucleated cell counts. Produced via immunoSEQ multiplex PCR; TCRdb's table is partial and in-frame only. The DNA was the basis for D and trimming; V, J and clone size are from that table. The repertoire consists of 250,000 to 350,000 clones, with about nine tenths occurring once and the leading ten covering around 2.2%. The sample is drawn from a study of blood T cell repertoires in COVID-19. Study information: COVID-19 samples from acute and convalescent phases originated in the United States, Italy and Spain. Sample material is recorded as cDNA or gDNA derived from T cells, B-cell-depleted T cells, or PBMCs.

The trim removed 4 bases at V and 3 bases at J, leaving 9 bases unmatched. The CDR3 runs to 15 residues. CDR1 and CDR2 from the germline V gene are MNHEY and SVGAGI. The rearrangement links TRBV6-5 to TRBJ2-7, with 7 bases matching TRBD1. The sequence derives from a woman aged 45-65 years who had recovered from COVID-19. Sequences were obtained from peripheral blood. The CDR3 loop is CASSFRQGNHYEQYF. The CDR3, as DNA: TGTGCCAGCAGTTTTAGACAGGGTAACCACTACGAGCAGTACTTC.